Below, one T cell receptor (beta chain) is given with its context. Its antigen is undetermined. This record belongs to a study of T cell responses to AZD1222 COVID-19 vaccine. Study-wide background: Second-dose intervals of approximately 4 or approximately 12 weeks were pooled. The study, taken as a whole, reports: Scientists sampled the repertoires only once the peak T cell response had passed. Of the AZD1222 recipients, only 6 or 7 were seropositive at baseline.

Germline CDR1 reads MNHEY; CDR2 reads SMNVEV (reference sequence). The CDR3 is made up of 18 amino acids. V shed 4 bases and J shed 3 bases, with 24 bases lying between them. The data were produced by immunoSEQ multiplex PCR, yet TCRdb's version contains in-frame clones alone and is incomplete. The profile covers about 110,000 clones, with 88% appearing a single time and roughly 1.5% taken by the ten largest. The chain joins TRBV27 to TRBJ1-1, with D possibly TRBD1 on 6 matching bases. The TCR was taken from an adult in good health. The source material was peripheral blood, sampled on day 0 of AZD1222 vaccination. This CDR3 is CASSSLGGGPKRDTEAFF. The CDR3 DNA is TGTGCCAGCAGTTCCCTAGGTGGGGGCCCTAAGCGGGACACTGAAGCTTTCTTT.